Below, 26 T cell receptor beta chains from the same sample are listed, as sequenced in a study of cytomegalovirus exposure and HLA in healthy donors. 60 Vbeta and 13 Jbeta primers were used in PCR. Sequencing used immunoSEQ multiplex PCR; TCRdb keeps in-frame clones, though not all of them. The sample contains some 180,000 clones, approximately 79% of which appear only once. Sample: PBMCs. These receptors all come from a woman aged 25 to 39 in good health and CMV-seropositive.

This clone was detected a few times. V is TRBV7-9 and J is TRBJ2-7; TRBD2 is a possible D gene (5 bases). CDR3 length: 15 amino acids. V lost 5 bases and J 3 bases, leaving 17 bases between the germline ends. Germline V gives CDR1 SEHNR, CDR2 FQNEAQ (reference sequence). CDR3 region: CASSPRWSGRYEQYF. The CDR3 region has the DNA TGTGCCAGCAGCCCCCGGTGGAGCGGCCGCTACGAGCAGTACTTC. Supplemented by reference TRBV7-9 and TRBJ2-7, the full variable domain reads DTGVSQNPRHKITKRGQNVTFRCDPISEHNRLYWYRQTLGQGPEFLTYFQNEAQLEKSRLLSDRFSAERPKGSFSTLEIQRTEQGDSAMYLCASSPRWSGRYEQYFGPGTRLTVT.

This chain joins TRBV14 and TRBJ2-2; D gene uncertain. The CDR3 is made up of 12 amino acids. Germline V gene lookup returns CDR1 SGHDN and CDR2 FVKESK. The V gene lost 3 bases and the J gene lost 4 bases, with 3 bases spanning the gap. As DNA, the CDR3 is TGTGCCAGCAGCCATATCACCGGGGAGCTGTTTTTT. Translation: CASSHITGELFF.

The chain joins TRBV6-5 to TRBJ2-1; 10 bases agree with TRBD2. V shed 4 bases, J shed 9 bases, and the junction held 6 bases outside the gene matches. The CDR3 sequence is 14 residues long. Germline CDR1 MNHEY, CDR2 SVGAGI. The DNA for the CDR3 is TGTGCCAGCAGTTCAGCTAGCGGGAGTAGTGAGCAGTTCTTC. Its translation is CASSSASGSSEQFF.

The CDR3 DNA is TGTGCCAGCAGTTACTCGGGGGCGGACGGAAACACCATATATTTT. This translates into CASSYSGADGNTIYF. This chain connects TRBV6-5 to TRBJ1-3; tentatively, D is TRBD1 (6 bases). The ends were cut back, 0 bases at V and 4 bases at J, with 10 bases in the middle. The CDR3 totals 15 residues. From germline, CDR1 is MNHEY and CDR2 SVGAGI.

The chain combines TRBV10-2 with TRBJ2-7, with D maybe TRBD2 (6 bases). CDR3 length: 14 amino acids. V was trimmed by 7 bases and J by 0 bases, leaving 13 bases between them. The germline gives CDR1 WSHSY, CDR2 SAAADI. The CDR3 is CASTGTLSSYEQYF. The CDR3, as DNA: TGCGCCAGCACGGGGACTCTCAGCTCCTACGAGCAGTACTTC.

This sequence joins TRBV30 and TRBJ2-7; perhaps TRBD2 as D (6 bases). V was trimmed by 1 base and J by 4 bases, leaving 11 bases between them. Germline CDR1 is GTSNPN and CDR2 is SVGIG (reference sequence). The CDR3 consists of 13 residues. This CDR3 reads CAWSGWGVYEQYF. CDR3 DNA sequence: TGTGCCTGGAGTGGGTGGGGGGTTTACGAGCAGTACTTC.

J is TRBJ1-1 and V is TRBV27; D call uncertain. CDR3 length: 14 amino acids. Germline CDR1 is MNHEY and CDR2 is SMNVEV (reference sequence). Trimming shortened V by 6 bases and J by 2 bases, and 13 bases separated the two germline ends. CDR3: CASSARRINTEAFF. CDR3 in DNA: TGTGCCAGCAGCGCTAGACGGATAAACACTGAAGCTTTCTTT.

The chain joins TRBV9 to TRBJ1-2, with D uncertain. In germline, CDR1 is SGDLS, CDR2 YYNGEE. This CDR3 region has 14 residues. With 0 bases removed from V and 6 bases from J, the gap between germline ends came to 12 bases. The CDR3: CASSVGSNAHGYTF. DNA for the CDR3: TGTGCCAGCAGCGTAGGGAGCAACGCTCATGGCTACACCTTC.

This sequence joins TRBV27 and TRBJ1-3, with 7 bases that match TRBD1. The CDR3 loop spans 15 amino acids. Germline loops: CDR1 MNHEY, CDR2 SMNVEV (reference sequence). V gave up 5 bases and J gave up 2 bases; unmatched junction bases: 6. The CDR3 reads CASSVDRETGNTIYF. In DNA, the CDR3 is TGTGCCAGCAGTGTAGACAGGGAAACTGGAAACACCATATATTTT.

J is TRBJ2-1 and V is TRBV5-1; D perhaps matches TRBD2 (6 bases). The CDR3 loop spans 13 amino acids. The V end lost 6 bases, the J end lost 7 bases, and 14 bases lay between the germline ends. Germline lookup yields CDR1 SGHRS and CDR2 YFSETQ. The CDR3 nucleotides read TGCGCCAGCACGCCCTTTAGCGGAAATGAGCAGTTCTTC. Amino acids: CASTPFSGNEQFF. Full variable domain (outside the CDR3, taken from reference TRBV5-1 and TRBJ2-1): KAGVTQTPRYLIKTRGQQVTLSCSPISGHRSVSWYQQTPGQGLQFLFEYFSETQRNKGNFPGRFSGRQFSNSRSEMNVSTLELGDSALYLCASTPFSGNEQFFGPGTRLTVL.

The chain joins TRBV11-2 to TRBJ2-3; the D is unclear. This CDR3 contains 14 residues. V was cut by 5 bases and J by 5 bases, with 14 bases left in between. The germline gives CDR1 SGHAT, CDR2 FQNNGV. DNA of the CDR3: TGTGCCAGCAGCCAACCAGTGACGGGAGATACGCAGTATTTT. Its protein product is CASSQPVTGDTQYF.

This clone was seen a few times. The sample carries other DNA sequences with the same CDR3. The V and J genes are TRBV4-3 and TRBJ1-2; a possible D gene is TRBD1 (5 bases). The germline gives CDR1 LGHNA, CDR2 YSLEER. CDR3 length equals 16 residues. The germline V and J ends were trimmed by 0 bases and 1 base, with 12 bases remaining between them. DNA for the CDR3: TGCGCCAGCAGCCAAGATGGCACAGGCGATAACTATGGCTACACCTTC. Translation: CASSQDGTGDNYGYTF.

The chain recombines TRBV27 with TRBJ2-7; the D is unclear. Germline CDR1 and CDR2: MNHEY and SMNVEV (reference sequence). V was cut by 3 bases and J by 0 bases, with 15 bases left in between. The CDR3 runs 16 residues. The CDR3: CASSFMGSLSSYEQYF. Written as DNA, the CDR3 is TGTGCCAGCAGTTTTATGGGCAGTTTAAGCTCCTACGAGCAGTACTTC.

V usage is TRBV29-1 and J usage is TRBJ2-1, with TRBD2 matching 8 bases. Germline CDR1 reads SQVTM; CDR2 reads ANQGSEA. Losses at the gene ends were 7 bases for V and 5 bases for J; bases not matched to a gene: 10. The CDR3 sequence is 14 residues long. For the CDR3, the DNA is TGCAGCGCCGCCCCAGCGGGAGTGGACAATGAGCAGTTCTTC. Translating gives CSAAPAGVDNEQFF.

V and J are TRBV30 and TRBJ2-6; 8 bases fit TRBD1. This CDR3 has 17 residues. The junction had 6 bases not matched to a gene; V was cut back by 2 bases and J by 0 bases. Germline assignment: CDR1 GTSNPN and CDR2 SVGIG (reference sequence). This CDR3 is CAWSTDREPSGANVLTF. The CDR3 nucleotides read TGTGCCTGGAGTACGGACAGGGAGCCCTCTGGGGCCAACGTCCTGACTTTC.

The CDR3 coding sequence is TGTGCCAGCAGCTTAACCGACTGGAACACTGAAGCTTTCTTT. Encoded protein: CASSLTDWNTEAFF. The rearrangement links TRBV7-9 to TRBJ1-1; D is unclear. V was cut by 2 bases and J by 1 base, with 8 bases left in between. Germline V CDR1 and CDR2: SEHNR, FQNEAQ (reference sequence). The CDR3 runs 14 residues.

The V and J genes are TRBV10-1 and TRBJ1-2; TRBD1 might be the D (6 bases). Trimming took 3 bases from V and 6 from J, leaving 17 bases between them. Germline V gene data show CDR1 as WNHNN and CDR2 as SYGVQD (reference sequence). The CDR3 is 15 amino acids. In nucleotides, the CDR3 is TGCGCCAGCAGTGATTTCGACAGGCCAAGGGATGGCTACACCTTC. Translating it yields CASSDFDRPRDGYTF.

The gene calls are TRBV27 and TRBJ2-3; TRBD1 is a possible D gene (5 bases). Germline CDR1 is MNHEY and CDR2 is SMNVEV (reference sequence). Between the trimmed V and J ends, which lost 2 bases and 4 bases, there was a span of 7 bases. The CDR3 length is 13 residues. CDR3 in DNA: TGTGCCAGCAGTTTACAGGGTGCAGATACGCAGTATTTT. It is translated as CASSLQGADTQYF.

This chain joins TRBV4-2 and TRBJ1-2; a weak D match, TRBD1 (5 bases). The CDR3 is made up of 15 amino acids. Trimming removed 3 bases at V and 4 bases at J, with 15 bases between. Germline V gene sequence: CDR1 LGHNA, CDR2 YNFKEQ. In DNA, the CDR3 is TGTGCCAGCAGCCAGACGAAAACAGGATCCTATGGCTACACCTTC. This translates into CASSQTKTGSYGYTF.

The chain recombines TRBV18 with TRBJ2-3; tentatively, D is TRBD2 (5 bases). The CDR3 is 14 residues long. Per germline, CDR1 KGHSH and CDR2 LQKENI. The CDR3 sequence is CATRASPGTDTQYF. CDR3 nucleotide sequence: TGTGCTACGCGGGCTAGCCCAGGCACAGATACGCAGTATTTT.

The gene calls are TRBV9 and TRBJ1-6, with D uncertain. The V gene's germline CDR1 is SGDLS and CDR2 YYNGEE. V lost 3 bases, J lost 0 bases, and 10 bases lay in between. The CDR3 has 16 amino acids. CDR3 protein: CASSAERSSYNSPLHF. In DNA, the CDR3 is TGTGCCAGCAGCGCCGAACGTAGCTCCTATAATTCACCCCTCCACTTT.

This sequence joins TRBV5-1 and TRBJ2-3, with D possibly TRBD2 on 5 matching bases. V lost 0 bases and J 5 bases, leaving 16 bases between the germline ends. The CDR3 contains 16 residues. The germline gives CDR1 SGHRS, CDR2 YFSETQ. In DNA, the CDR3 is TGCGCCAGCAGCTTGGCATCTTTCGGGGTAGGAGATACGCAGTATTTT. This sequence encodes CASSLASFGVGDTQYF.

The V gene is TRBV11-2, the J gene TRBJ1-2, with D maybe TRBD1 (6 bases). V was trimmed by 5 bases and J by 4 bases, leaving 17 bases between them. Germline-derived CDR1 and CDR2 are SGHAT and FQNNGV. CDR3 length: 15 amino acids. Written as DNA, the CDR3 is TGTGCCAGCAGCACGTACAGGGCGAAAAGCTATGGCTACACCTTC. Residues: CASSTYRAKSYGYTF. The entire variable domain, with the rest obtained from reference TRBV11-2 and TRBJ1-2, is as follows: EAGVAQSPRYKIIEKRQSVAFWCNPISGHATLYWYQQILGQGPKLLIQFQNNGVVDDSQLPKDRFSAERLKGVDSTLKIQPAKLEDSAVYLCASSTYRAKSYGYTFGSGTRLTVV.

The chain employs TRBV4-1 and TRBJ2-7; weak D call: TRBD1 (6 bases). Trimming cost V 3 bases and J 2 bases, with 14 bases left between them. From germline, CDR1 is MGHRA and CDR2 YSYEKL. The CDR3 is 15 residues long. DNA of the CDR3: TGCGCCAGCAGCCAGCAAACAGGGTTCACCTACGAGCAGTACTTC. Translating it yields CASSQQTGFTYEQYF.

The rearrangement uses TRBV7-9 and TRBJ1-5, with TRBD1 identical over 7 bases. Germline-derived CDR1 and CDR2 are SEHNR and FQNEAQ (reference sequence). There are 15 residues in the CDR3. Trimming at V came to 1 base and at J to 3 bases, leaving 3 bases not matched to a gene. In nucleotides, the CDR3 is TGTGCCAGCAGCTTAGGGGACAGTTTCAATCAGCCCCAGCATTTT. Translation: CASSLGDSFNQPQHF.

This chain connects TRBV11-2 to TRBJ1-3; 7 bases agree with TRBD1. Germline loops: CDR1 SGHAT, CDR2 FQNNGV. This CDR3 has 15 amino acids. J was trimmed by 0 bases and V by 5 bases; bases with no gene match: 4. The CDR3 DNA reads TGTGCCAGCAGCGCCGACAGGGTCTCTGGAAACACCATATATTTT. Protein sequence: CASSADRVSGNTIYF.